This T cell receptor (beta chain) stems from a study of cytomegalovirus exposure and HLA in healthy donors. General study points: Altogether, 150 to 200 TCR beta chains were recorded as cytomegalovirus-associated. According to a subsequent analysis, TCR clusters from the first cohort were inclined to appear together in the 110 or so validation repertoires. There were a few CMV-associated chains whose specificity for CMV antigens was confirmed in vitro.

Some clones are missing from TCRdb's copy, which holds only in-frame ones; the method was immunoSEQ multiplex PCR. The sample comprises 110,000 or so clones, roughly 88% of which are singletons, and 1.5% to 2% rests with the top ten. On this clone itself: Its specificity is not known.

The donors were part of the 120-subject validation cohort, which stood apart from the roughly 700-subject first cohort. Source material: PBMCs. This sequence was found in a man aged 18 to 30 in good health and CMV-seronegative.

The CDR3 DNA follows: TGTGCCAGCAGCGTAGTCCCTGGAGGGAACACAGATACGCAGTATTTT. The encoded protein is CASSVVPGGNTDTQYF. The chain couples TRBV9 to TRBJ2-3; weak D call: TRBD2 (6 bases). This CDR3 contains 16 residues. Looked up from germline, CDR1 is SGDLS and CDR2 is YYNGEE. The V end was cut by 0 bases, the J end by 2 bases, with 13 bases between.